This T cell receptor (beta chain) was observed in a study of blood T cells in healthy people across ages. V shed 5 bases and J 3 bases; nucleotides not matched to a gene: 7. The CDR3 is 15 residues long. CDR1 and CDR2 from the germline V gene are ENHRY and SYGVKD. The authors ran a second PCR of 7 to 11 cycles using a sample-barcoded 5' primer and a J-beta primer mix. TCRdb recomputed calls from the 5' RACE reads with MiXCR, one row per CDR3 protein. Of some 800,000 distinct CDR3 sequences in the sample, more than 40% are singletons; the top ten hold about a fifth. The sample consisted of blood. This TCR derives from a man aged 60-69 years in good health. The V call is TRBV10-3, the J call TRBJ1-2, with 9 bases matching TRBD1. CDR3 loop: CAISKQGAADYGYTF. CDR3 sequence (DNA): TGTGCCATCAGTAAACAGGGGGCGGCTGACTATGGCTACACCTTC.